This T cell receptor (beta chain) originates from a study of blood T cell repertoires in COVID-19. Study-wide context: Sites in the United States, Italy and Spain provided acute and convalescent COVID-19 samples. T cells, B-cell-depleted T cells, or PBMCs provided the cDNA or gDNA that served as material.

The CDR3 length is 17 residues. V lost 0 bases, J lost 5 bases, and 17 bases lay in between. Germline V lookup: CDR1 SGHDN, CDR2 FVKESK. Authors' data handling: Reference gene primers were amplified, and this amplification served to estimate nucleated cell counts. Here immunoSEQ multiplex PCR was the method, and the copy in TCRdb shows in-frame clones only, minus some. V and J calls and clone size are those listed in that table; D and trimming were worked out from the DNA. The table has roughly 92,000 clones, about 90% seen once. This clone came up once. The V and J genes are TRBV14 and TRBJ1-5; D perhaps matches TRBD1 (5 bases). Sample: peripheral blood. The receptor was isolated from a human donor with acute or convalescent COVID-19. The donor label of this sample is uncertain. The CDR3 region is CASSQEGKGRWDQPQHF. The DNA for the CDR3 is TGTGCCAGCAGCCAAGAGGGCAAGGGGCGCTGGGATCAGCCCCAGCATTTT.